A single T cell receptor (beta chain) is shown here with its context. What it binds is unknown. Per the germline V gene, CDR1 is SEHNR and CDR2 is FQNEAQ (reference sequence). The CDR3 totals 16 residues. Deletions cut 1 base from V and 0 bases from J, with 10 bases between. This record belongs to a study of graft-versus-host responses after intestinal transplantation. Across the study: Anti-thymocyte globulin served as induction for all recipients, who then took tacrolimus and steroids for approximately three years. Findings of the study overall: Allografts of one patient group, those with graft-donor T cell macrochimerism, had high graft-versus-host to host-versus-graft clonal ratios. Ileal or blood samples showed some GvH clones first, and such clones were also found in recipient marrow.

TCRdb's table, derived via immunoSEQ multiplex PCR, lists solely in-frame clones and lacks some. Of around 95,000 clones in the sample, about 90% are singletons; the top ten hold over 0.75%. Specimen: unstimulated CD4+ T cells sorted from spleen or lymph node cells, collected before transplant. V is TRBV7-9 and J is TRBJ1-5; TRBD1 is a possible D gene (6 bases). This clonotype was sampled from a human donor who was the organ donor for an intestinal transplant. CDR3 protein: CASSLVGGYSNQPQHF. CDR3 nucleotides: TGTGCCAGCAGCTTAGTCGGGGGCTATAGCAATCAGCCCCAGCATTTT.